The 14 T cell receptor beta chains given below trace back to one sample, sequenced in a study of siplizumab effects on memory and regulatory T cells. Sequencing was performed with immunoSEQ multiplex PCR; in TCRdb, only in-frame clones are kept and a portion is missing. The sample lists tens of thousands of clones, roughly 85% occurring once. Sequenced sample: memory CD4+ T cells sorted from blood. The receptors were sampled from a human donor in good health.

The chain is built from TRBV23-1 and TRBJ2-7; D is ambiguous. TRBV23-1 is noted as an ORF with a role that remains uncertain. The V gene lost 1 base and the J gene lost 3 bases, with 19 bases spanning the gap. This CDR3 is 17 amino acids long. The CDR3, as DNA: TGCGCCAGCAGTCAATTAAGAGGTTTTAGGGCTTACTACGAGCAGTACTTC. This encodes CASSQLRGFRAYYEQYF.

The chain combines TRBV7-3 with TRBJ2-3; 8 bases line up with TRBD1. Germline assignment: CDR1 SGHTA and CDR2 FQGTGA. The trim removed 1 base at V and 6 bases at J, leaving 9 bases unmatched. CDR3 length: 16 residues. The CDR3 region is CASSLNVQGAADTQYF. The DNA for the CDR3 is TGTGCCAGCAGCTTAAATGTCCAGGGGGCAGCGGATACGCAGTATTTT.

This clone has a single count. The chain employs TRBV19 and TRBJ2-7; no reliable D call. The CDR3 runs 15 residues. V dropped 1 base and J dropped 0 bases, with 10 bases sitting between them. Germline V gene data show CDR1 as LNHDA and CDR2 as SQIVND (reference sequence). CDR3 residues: CASSIAQMLSYEQYF. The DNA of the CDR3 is TGTGCCAGTAGTATAGCACAGATGCTCTCCTACGAGCAGTACTTC. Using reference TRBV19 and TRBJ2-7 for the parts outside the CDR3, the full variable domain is DGGITQSPKYLFRKEGQNVTLSCEQNLNHDAMYWYRQDPGQGLRLIYYSQIVNDFQKGDIAEGYSVSREKKESFPLTVTSAQKNPTAFYLCASSIAQMLSYEQYFGPGTRLTVT.

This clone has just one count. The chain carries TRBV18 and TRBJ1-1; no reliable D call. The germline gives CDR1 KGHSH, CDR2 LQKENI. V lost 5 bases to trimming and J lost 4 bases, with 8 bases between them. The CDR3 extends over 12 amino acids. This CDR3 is CASSVPGTEAFF. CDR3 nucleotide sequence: TGTGCCAGCTCAGTACCCGGCACTGAAGCTTTCTTT.

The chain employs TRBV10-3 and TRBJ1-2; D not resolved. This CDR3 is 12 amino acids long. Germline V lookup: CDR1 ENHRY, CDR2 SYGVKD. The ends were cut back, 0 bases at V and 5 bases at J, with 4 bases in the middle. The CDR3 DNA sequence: TGTGCCATCAGTGAGTCTGGGTATGGCTACACCTTC. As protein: CAISESGYGYTF.

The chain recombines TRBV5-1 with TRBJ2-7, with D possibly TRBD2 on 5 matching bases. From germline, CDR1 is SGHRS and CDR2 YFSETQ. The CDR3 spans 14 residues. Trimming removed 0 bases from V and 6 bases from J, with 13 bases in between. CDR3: CASSLGGSSSEQYF. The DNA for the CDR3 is TGCGCCAGCAGCTTGGGAGGGAGCAGCAGCGAGCAGTACTTC.

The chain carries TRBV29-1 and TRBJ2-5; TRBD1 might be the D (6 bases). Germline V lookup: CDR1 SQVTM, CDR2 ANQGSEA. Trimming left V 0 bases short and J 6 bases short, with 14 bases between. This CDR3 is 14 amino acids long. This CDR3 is CSVEDGGRMQTQYF. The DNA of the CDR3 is TGCAGCGTTGAAGATGGGGGCAGGATGCAGACCCAGTACTTC. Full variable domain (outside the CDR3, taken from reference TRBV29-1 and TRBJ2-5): SAVISQKPSRDICQRGTSLTIQCQVDSQVTMMFWYRQQPGQSLTLIATANQGSEATYESGFVIDKFPISRPNLTFSTLTVSNMSPEDSSIYLCSVEDGGRMQTQYFGPGTRLLVL.

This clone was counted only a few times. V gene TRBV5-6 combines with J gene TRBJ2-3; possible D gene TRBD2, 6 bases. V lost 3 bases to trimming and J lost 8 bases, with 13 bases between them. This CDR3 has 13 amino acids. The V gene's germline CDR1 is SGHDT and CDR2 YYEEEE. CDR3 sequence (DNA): TGTGCCAGCAGCTCCGGGGGATCAAGTACGCAGTATTTT. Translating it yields CASSSGGSSTQYF.

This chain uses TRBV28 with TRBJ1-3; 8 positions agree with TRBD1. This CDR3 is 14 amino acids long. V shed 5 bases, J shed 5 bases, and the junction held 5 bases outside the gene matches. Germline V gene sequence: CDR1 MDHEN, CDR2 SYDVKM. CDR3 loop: CASSGQGVRNTIYF. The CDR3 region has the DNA TGTGCCAGCAGTGGACAGGGAGTACGAAACACCATATATTTT.

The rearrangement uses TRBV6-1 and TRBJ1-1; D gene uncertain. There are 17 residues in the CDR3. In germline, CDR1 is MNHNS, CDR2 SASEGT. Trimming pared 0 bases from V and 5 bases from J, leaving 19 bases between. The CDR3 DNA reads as TGTGCCAGCAGTGAAGCCGGGCCAGGAAAATACTGGACTGAAGCTTTCTTT. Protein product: CASSEAGPGKYWTEAFF.

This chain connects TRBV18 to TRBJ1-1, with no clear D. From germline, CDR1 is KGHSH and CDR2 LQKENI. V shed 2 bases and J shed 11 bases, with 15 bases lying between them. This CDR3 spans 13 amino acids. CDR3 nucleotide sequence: TGTGCCAGCTCACCAAGTACAGACCCCCCTGCTTTCTTT. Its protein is CASSPSTDPPAFF.

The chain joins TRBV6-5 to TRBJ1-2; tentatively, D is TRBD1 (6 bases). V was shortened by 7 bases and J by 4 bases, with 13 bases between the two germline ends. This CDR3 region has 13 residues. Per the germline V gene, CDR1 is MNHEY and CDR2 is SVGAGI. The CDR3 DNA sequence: TGTGCCAGCACCTTAGGGGGGTTCTATGGCTACACCTTC. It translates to CASTLGGFYGYTF.

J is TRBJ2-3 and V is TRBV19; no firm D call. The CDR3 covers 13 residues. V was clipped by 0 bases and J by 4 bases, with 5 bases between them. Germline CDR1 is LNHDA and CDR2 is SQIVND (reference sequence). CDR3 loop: CASSIERADTQYF. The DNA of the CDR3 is TGTGCCAGTAGTATAGAAAGGGCAGATACGCAGTATTTT. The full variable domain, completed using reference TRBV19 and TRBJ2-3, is DGGITQSPKYLFRKEGQNVTLSCEQNLNHDAMYWYRQDPGQGLRLIYYSQIVNDFQKGDIAEGYSVSREKKESFPLTVTSAQKNPTAFYLCASSIERADTQYFGPGTRLTVL.

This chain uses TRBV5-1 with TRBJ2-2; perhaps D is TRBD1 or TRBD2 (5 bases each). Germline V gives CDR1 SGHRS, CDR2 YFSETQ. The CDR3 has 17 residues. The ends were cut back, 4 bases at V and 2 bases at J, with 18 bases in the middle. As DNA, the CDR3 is TGCGCCAGCAGCCGATACTTGGGACGTGATAACACCGGGGAGCTGTTTTTT. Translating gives CASSRYLGRDNTGELFF.